This TCR beta chain is from a study of blood T cell repertoires in COVID-19. Looking at the study overall: Donors in the United States, Italy and Spain gave samples during acute or convalescent COVID-19. T cells, B-cell-depleted T cells, or PBMCs provided the cDNA or gDNA that served as material.

Authors' methods: Researchers report that nucleated cell counts were estimated from reference gene primer amplification. Profiling relied on immunoSEQ multiplex PCR, and the TCRdb table lists in-frame clones only, not all of them. V and J calls plus clone size are reproduced from that table; the DNA served to infer D and trimming. Seen here are about 170,000 clones, approximately 85% observed once, and the top ten hold around 7.6%. Germline V gives CDR1 SGDLS, CDR2 YYNGEE. With 3 bases removed from V and 6 bases from J, the gap between germline ends came to 6 bases. The CDR3 loop spans 11 amino acids.

The sequence was collected from a man aged 35 to 55 who had recovered from COVID-19. The sequencing input was peripheral blood. This chain joins TRBV9 and TRBJ1-2; D is unresolved. The CDR3 sequence: CASSASHGYTF. The CDR3 bases are TGTGCCAGCAGCGCCTCCCATGGCTACACCTTC.